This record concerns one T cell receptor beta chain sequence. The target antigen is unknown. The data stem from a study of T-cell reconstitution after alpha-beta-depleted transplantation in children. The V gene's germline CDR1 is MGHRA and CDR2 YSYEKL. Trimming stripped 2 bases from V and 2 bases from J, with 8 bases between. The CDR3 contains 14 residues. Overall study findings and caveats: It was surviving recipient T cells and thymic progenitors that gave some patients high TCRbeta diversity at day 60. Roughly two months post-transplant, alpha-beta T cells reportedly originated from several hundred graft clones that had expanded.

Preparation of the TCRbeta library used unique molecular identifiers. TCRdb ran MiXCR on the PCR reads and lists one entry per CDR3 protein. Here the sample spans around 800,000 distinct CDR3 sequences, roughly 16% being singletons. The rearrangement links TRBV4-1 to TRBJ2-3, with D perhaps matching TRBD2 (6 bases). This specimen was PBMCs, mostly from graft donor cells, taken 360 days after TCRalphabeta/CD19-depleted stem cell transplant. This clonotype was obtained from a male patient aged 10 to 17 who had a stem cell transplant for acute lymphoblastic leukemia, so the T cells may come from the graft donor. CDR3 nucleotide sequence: TGCGCCAGCAGCCAACGGCGGGACACAGATACGCAGTATTTT. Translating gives CASSQRRDTDTQYF.